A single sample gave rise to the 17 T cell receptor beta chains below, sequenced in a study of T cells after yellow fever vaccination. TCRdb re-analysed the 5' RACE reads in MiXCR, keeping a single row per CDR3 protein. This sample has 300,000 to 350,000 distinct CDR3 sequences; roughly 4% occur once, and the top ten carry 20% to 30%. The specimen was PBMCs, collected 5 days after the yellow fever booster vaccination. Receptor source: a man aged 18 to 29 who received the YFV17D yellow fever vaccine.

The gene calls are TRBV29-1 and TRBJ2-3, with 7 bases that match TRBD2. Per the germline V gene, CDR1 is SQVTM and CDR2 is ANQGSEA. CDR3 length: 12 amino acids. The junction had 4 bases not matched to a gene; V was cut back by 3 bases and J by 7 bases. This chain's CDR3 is CSVEGGENTQYF. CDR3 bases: TGCAGCGTTGAGGGGGGGGAGAATACGCAGTATTTT.

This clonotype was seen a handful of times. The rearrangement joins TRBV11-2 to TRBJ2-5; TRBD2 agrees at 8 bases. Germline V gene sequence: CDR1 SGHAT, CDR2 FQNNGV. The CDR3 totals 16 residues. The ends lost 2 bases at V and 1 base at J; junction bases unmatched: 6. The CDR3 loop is CASSLWAGGLQETQYF. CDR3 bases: TGTGCCAGCAGCTTATGGGCGGGGGGACTCCAAGAGACCCAGTACTTC.

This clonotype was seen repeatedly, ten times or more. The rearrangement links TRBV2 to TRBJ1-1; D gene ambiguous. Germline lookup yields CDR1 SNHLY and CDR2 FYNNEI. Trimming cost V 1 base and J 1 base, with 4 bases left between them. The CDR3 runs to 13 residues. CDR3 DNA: TGTGCCAGCAGTGAAGAACGGAACACTGAAGCTTTCTTT. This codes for CASSEERNTEAFF.

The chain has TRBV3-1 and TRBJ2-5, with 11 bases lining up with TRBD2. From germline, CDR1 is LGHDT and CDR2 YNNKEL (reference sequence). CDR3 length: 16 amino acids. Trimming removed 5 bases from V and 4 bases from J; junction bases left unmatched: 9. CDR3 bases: TGTGCCAGCAGCTCCCATAGCGGGGGGGCCGCAGAGACCCAGTACTTC. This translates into CASSSHSGGAAETQYF.

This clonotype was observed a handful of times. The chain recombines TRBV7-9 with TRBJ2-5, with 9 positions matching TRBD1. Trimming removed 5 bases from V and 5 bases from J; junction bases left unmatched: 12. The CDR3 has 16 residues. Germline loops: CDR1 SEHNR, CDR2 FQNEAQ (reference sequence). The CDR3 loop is CASSVTGQGRIETQYF. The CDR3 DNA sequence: TGTGCCAGCAGCGTAACGGGACAGGGCAGGATTGAGACCCAGTACTTC.

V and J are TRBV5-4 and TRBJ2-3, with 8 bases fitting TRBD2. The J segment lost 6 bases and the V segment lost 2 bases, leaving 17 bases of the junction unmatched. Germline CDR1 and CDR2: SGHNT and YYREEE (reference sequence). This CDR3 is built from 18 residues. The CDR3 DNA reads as TGTGCCAGCAGCTTAAGTGTGTCTACAGCGGGGGACCCGGATACGCAGTATTTT. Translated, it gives CASSLSVSTAGDPDTQYF.

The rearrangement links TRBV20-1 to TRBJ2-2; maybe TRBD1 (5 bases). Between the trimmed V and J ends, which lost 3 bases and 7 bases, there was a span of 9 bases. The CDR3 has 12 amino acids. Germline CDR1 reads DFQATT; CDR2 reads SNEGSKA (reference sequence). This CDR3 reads CSARQGDGELFF. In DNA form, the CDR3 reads TGCAGTGCTAGGCAGGGCGACGGGGAGCTGTTTTTT.

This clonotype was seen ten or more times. The CDR3 DNA reads as TGTGCCAGCAGCCAAGGGCTCGTACGCTCCTACGAGCAGTACTTC. Amino acids: CASSQGLVRSYEQYF. The chain recombines TRBV3-1 with TRBJ2-7, with D hard to call. In germline, CDR1 is LGHDT, CDR2 YNNKEL (reference sequence). This CDR3 is 15 amino acids long. The germline V and J ends were trimmed by 1 base and 0 bases, with 10 bases remaining between them.

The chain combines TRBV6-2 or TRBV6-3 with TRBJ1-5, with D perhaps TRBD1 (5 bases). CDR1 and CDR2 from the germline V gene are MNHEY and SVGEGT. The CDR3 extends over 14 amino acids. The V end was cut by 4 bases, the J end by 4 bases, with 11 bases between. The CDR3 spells CASSSGPPNQPQHF. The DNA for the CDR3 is TGTGCCAGCAGTTCGGGACCTCCTAATCAGCCCCAGCATTTT.

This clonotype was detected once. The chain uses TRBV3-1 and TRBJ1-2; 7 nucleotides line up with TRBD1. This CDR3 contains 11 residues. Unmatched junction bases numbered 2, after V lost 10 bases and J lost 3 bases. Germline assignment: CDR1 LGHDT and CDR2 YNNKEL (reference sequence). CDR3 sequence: CATQGDYGYTF. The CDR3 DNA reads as TGTGCCACCCAGGGGGACTATGGCTACACCTTC.

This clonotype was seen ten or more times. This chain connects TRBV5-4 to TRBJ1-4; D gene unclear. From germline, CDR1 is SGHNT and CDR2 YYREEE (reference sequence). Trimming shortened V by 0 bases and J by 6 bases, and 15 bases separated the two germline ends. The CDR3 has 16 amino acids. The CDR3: CASSLDAPGVDEKLFF. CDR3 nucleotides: TGTGCCAGCAGCTTGGACGCCCCCGGGGTCGATGAAAAACTGTTTTTT.

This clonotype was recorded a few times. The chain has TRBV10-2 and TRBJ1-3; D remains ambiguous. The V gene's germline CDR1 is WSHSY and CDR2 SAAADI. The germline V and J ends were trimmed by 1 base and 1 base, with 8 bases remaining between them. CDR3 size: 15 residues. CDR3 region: CASSELGGSGNTIYF. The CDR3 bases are TGCGCCAGCAGTGAGTTAGGAGGATCTGGAAACACCATATATTTT.

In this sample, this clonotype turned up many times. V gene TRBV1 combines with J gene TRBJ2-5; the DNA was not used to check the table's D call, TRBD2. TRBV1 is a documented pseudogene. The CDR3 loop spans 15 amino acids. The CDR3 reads CTSSQTSGGKETQYF. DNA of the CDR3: TGCACCAGCAGCCAGACTAGCGGGGGGAAAGAGACCCAGTACTTC.

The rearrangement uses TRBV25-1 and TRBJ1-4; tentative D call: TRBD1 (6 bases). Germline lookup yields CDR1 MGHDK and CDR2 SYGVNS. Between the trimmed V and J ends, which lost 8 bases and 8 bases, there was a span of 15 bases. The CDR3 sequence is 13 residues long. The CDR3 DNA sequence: TGTGCCAGCGGCTTCGGGACACTCGAAAAACTGTTTTTT. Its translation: CASGFGTLEKLFF.

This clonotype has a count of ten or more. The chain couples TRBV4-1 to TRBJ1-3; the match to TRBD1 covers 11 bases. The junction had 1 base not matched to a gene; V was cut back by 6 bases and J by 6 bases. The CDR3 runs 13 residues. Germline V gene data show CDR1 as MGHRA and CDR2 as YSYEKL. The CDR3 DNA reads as TGCGCCAGCAGGGGACAGGGGGAAAACACCATATATTTT. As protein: CASRGQGENTIYF.

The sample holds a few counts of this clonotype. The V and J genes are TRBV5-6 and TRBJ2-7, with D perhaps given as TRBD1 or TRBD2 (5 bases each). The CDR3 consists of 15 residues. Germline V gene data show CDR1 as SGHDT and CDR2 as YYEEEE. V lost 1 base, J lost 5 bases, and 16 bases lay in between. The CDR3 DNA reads TGTGCCAGCAGCTTGCGGGGTCCAGGGCCTGACGAGCAGTACTTC. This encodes CASSLRGPGPDEQYF.

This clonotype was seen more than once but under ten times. The CDR3 loop reads CSARIGGTGNQPQHF. CDR3 bases: TGCAGTGCTAGGATAGGAGGGACAGGCAATCAGCCCCAGCATTTT. The chain carries TRBV20-1 and TRBJ1-5; 7 nucleotides match TRBD1. This CDR3 has 15 residues. With 3 bases clipped from V and 2 bases from J, the junction kept 7 bases outside the gene matches. In germline, CDR1 is DFQATT, CDR2 SNEGSKA (reference sequence).